This TCR beta chain was captured in a study of cytomegalovirus exposure and HLA in healthy donors. The V gene's germline CDR1 is LGHNA and CDR2 YSLEER. The CDR3 loop spans 16 amino acids. V was trimmed by 1 base and J by 6 bases, leaving 18 bases between them. General study findings and limits: It is likely that the observed cluster of highly shared sequence variants was a sequencing artifact. In most subjects, TCR beta sequences reportedly gave accurate predictions of HLA-A and HLA-B alleles.

As regards this clone: The antigen is undetermined.

The PCR had 60 Vbeta and 13 Jbeta primers. TCRdb's copy holds only in-frame clones and misses some; the assay was immunoSEQ multiplex PCR. Of some 180,000 clones in the sample, about 80% were seen once. The receptor comes from a man aged 35-49 years in good health and CMV-seronegative. The chain is built from TRBV4-3 and TRBJ1-2; a possible D gene is TRBD1 (5 bases). Sequencing was done on a sample of PBMCs. The CDR3 coding sequence is TGCGCCAGCAGCCAAGCGGAAGTGTGGGGCGCTGATGGCTACACCTTC. It encodes CASSQAEVWGADGYTF.